Following are 24 T cell receptor beta chains from one sample sequenced in a study of T cells in Graves' hyperthyroidism and ophthalmopathy. RNA transcripts were the template for amplifying TCR beta CDR3 regions. When the TCR CDR3 underwent first-round RT-PCR, the HTBI primer set was used. From the multiplex PCR reads, TCRdb called clonotypes with MiXCR, one entry per CDR3 protein. The sample records about 690,000 distinct CDR3 sequences, 17% being singletons. Material for sequencing was blood. The receptors stem from a man aged 50 or older with Graves' hyperthyroidism.

A remark on this clonotype: This may come from a read error, since a much larger clone is one base off. The chain joins TRBV27 to TRBJ2-7; possibly TRBD1 or TRBD2 for D (5 bases each). Between the trimmed V and J ends, which lost 2 bases and 2 bases, there was a span of 16 bases. Germline V gene sequence: CDR1 MNHEY, CDR2 SMNVEV (reference sequence). This CDR3 is 16 amino acids long. CDR3 loop: CASSLMGEISTYEQYF. CDR3 bases: TGTGCCAGCAGTTTAATGGGGGAGATAAGCACCTACGAGCAGTACTTC.

This clonotype was observed at least ten times. The chain is built from TRBV27 and TRBJ2-3; either TRBD1 or TRBD2 may fit D (5 bases each). The CDR3 runs to 17 residues. The germline V and J ends were trimmed by 5 bases and 2 bases, with 20 bases remaining between them. In germline, CDR1 is MNHEY, CDR2 SMNVEV (reference sequence). In nucleotides, the CDR3 is TGTGCCAGCAGTCCGATGCAAGCTTCGGGACCCACAGATACGCAGTATTTT. Encoded protein: CASSPMQASGPTDTQYF.

This clonotype was seen repeatedly, ten times or more. The chain joins TRBV27 to TRBJ2-7, with 7 positions matching TRBD2. The length of the CDR3 is 16 residues. In germline, CDR1 is MNHEY, CDR2 SMNVEV (reference sequence). With 2 bases clipped from V and 2 bases from J, the junction kept 9 bases outside the gene matches. The CDR3 DNA is TGTGCCAGCAGTTTAAGCCTACTAGCGCACCCCTACGAGCAGTACTTC. Amino acid sequence: CASSLSLLAHPYEQYF.

The table lists this clonotype with many counts. The rearrangement uses TRBV11-2 and TRBJ2-7; a weak D match, TRBD2 (6 bases). This CDR3 is 14 amino acids long. Germline CDR1 is SGHAT and CDR2 is FQNNGV. V was shortened by 5 bases and J by 3 bases, with 14 bases between the two germline ends. This CDR3 is CASSPDWGLYEQYF. The CDR3 coding sequence is TGTGCCAGCAGCCCCGATTGGGGACTCTACGAGCAGTACTTC.

This rearrangement joins TRBV9 to TRBJ2-5; D is undetermined. The V and J ends lost 3 bases and 3 bases respectively, with 15 bases between them. Germline CDR1 SGDLS, CDR2 YYNGEE. The CDR3 length is 15 residues. As DNA, the CDR3 is TGTGCCAGCAGCGCGGAACCCCAAGAAAAAGAGACCCAGTACTTC. It is translated as CASSAEPQEKETQYF.

J is TRBJ1-1 and V is TRBV6-5; D perhaps matches TRBD1 (5 bases). V lost 0 bases and J 5 bases, leaving 10 bases between the germline ends. CDR3 length: 14 residues. Germline CDR1 reads MNHEY; CDR2 reads SVGAGI. CDR3 loop: CASSYSIGGTEAFF. In DNA form, the CDR3 reads TGTGCCAGCAGTTACTCGATTGGGGGTACTGAAGCTTTCTTT.

In this sample, this clonotype turned up a few times. V gene TRBV25-1 combines with J gene TRBJ2-3; D is perhaps TRBD2 (6 bases). The V and J ends lost 1 base and 1 base respectively, with 9 bases between them. The CDR3 covers 15 residues. Germline CDR1 MGHDK, CDR2 SYGVNS. The CDR3 reads CASSELGGGTDTQYF. The DNA for the CDR3 is TGTGCCAGCAGTGAATTGGGCGGGGGCACAGATACGCAGTATTTT.

This clonotype was counted only a few times. The rearrangement uses TRBV30 and TRBJ2-6; no clear D. The V gene's germline CDR1 is GTSNPN and CDR2 SVGIG (reference sequence). The CDR3 runs to 17 residues. V lost 0 bases to trimming and J lost 0 bases, with 12 bases between them. The CDR3 is CAWSVLTRSSGANVLTF. Written as DNA, the CDR3 is TGTGCCTGGAGTGTACTAACCAGGTCCTCTGGGGCCAACGTCCTGACTTTC.

The chain employs TRBV20-1 and TRBJ2-5; TRBD2 is a possible D gene (5 bases). V gave up 0 bases and J gave up 5 bases, with 13 bases separating them. There are 14 residues in the CDR3. CDR1 is DFQATT and CDR2 is SNEGSKA in the germline V gene (reference sequence). CDR3 DNA sequence: TGCAGTGCTAGAGATCCTAGCAAGGAGGAGACCCAGTACTTC. Encoded protein: CSARDPSKEETQYF.

The sample holds a few counts of this clonotype. V is TRBV28 and J is TRBJ1-5; 8 bases map to TRBD1. From germline, CDR1 is MDHEN and CDR2 SYDVKM. With V trimmed by 2 bases and J by 3 bases, 6 bases remained unmatched. The CDR3 covers 16 residues. The CDR3 DNA follows: TGTGCCAGCAGTTTAATACGGACAGGGTTCAATCAGCCCCAGCATTTT. It encodes CASSLIRTGFNQPQHF.

The chain combines TRBV6-4 with TRBJ1-2, with 9 positions matching TRBD1. V lost 8 bases, J lost 4 bases, and 11 bases stayed unmatched. The CDR3 runs to 15 residues. In germline, CDR1 is MRHNA, CDR2 SNTAGT. CDR3 nucleotides: TGTGCCAGCGGACTCCCTCCGGACAGGGGCTATGGCTACACCTTC. Translating it yields CASGLPPDRGYGYTF.

The rearrangement uses TRBV28 and TRBJ2-5; perhaps TRBD2 as D (5 bases). CDR1 is MDHEN and CDR2 is SYDVKM in the germline V gene. There are 12 residues in the CDR3. Trimming removed 8 bases at V and 2 bases at J, with 9 bases between. DNA for the CDR3: TGTGCCAGCGAGGGTTTACAAGAGACCCAGTACTTC. The encoded protein is CASEGLQETQYF.

At least ten counts were recorded for this clonotype. The V and J genes are TRBV27 and TRBJ1-2; no definite D call. Deletions cut 4 bases from V and 8 bases from J, with 14 bases between. The CDR3 loop spans 13 amino acids. The germline V gene encodes CDR1 MNHEY and CDR2 SMNVEV (reference sequence). The CDR3 loop is CASSWAGSVGYTF. CDR3 bases: TGTGCCAGCAGTTGGGCGGGAAGTGTCGGCTACACCTTC.

V and J are TRBV12-3 or TRBV12-4 and TRBJ2-1; D may be TRBD1 or TRBD2 (5 bases each). Trimming shortened V by 5 bases and J by 3 bases, and 11 bases separated the two germline ends. The CDR3 has 14 residues. The CDR3 DNA reads as TGTGCCAGCAGTAACCGGGACCACTACAATGAGCAGTTCTTC. Translated: CASSNRDHYNEQFF.

This clonotype has ten or more counts. The CDR3 is CASSQGYWTGYEQYF. As DNA, the CDR3 is TGTGCCAGCAGCCAAGGATACTGGACAGGCTACGAGCAGTACTTC. The V gene is TRBV14, the J gene TRBJ2-7; 7 nucleotides align to TRBD1. Germline lookup yields CDR1 SGHDN and CDR2 FVKESK. The CDR3 contains 15 residues. J gave up 3 bases and V 1 base, and 6 bases lay outside the gene matches.

This clonotype was observed at least ten times. The rearrangement links TRBV28 to TRBJ2-7; the D call may be TRBD1 or TRBD2 (5 bases each). CDR1 and CDR2 from the germline V gene are MDHEN and SYDVKM. The CDR3 covers 14 residues. Trimming left V 5 bases short and J 1 base short, with 12 bases between. CDR3 sequence: CASSPRGGSYEQYF. The CDR3 DNA is TGTGCCAGCAGTCCTCGGGGCGGTTCCTACGAGCAGTACTTC.

This clonotype was seen at least ten times. The chain links TRBV5-1 to TRBJ1-2; D unclear. Germline V CDR1 and CDR2: SGHRS, YFSETQ. With 0 bases removed from V and 0 bases from J, the gap between germline ends came to 6 bases. The CDR3 is 14 residues long. CDR3 loop: CASSLGTTNYGYTF. The CDR3 DNA follows: TGCGCCAGCAGCTTGGGCACCACTAACTATGGCTACACCTTC. Filled out from reference TRBV5-1 and TRBJ1-2, the complete variable domain reads KAGVTQTPRYLIKTRGQQVTLSCSPISGHRSVSWYQQTPGQGLQFLFEYFSETQRNKGNFPGRFSGRQFSNSRSEMNVSTLELGDSALYLCASSLGTTNYGYTFGSGTRLTVV.

This clonotype was detected ten times or more. This chain links TRBV2 with TRBJ2-5; 9 nucleotides agree with TRBD2. J lost 5 bases, V lost 6 bases, and 4 bases had no gene match. The germline V gene encodes CDR1 SNHLY and CDR2 FYNNEI. The CDR3 loop spans 13 amino acids. CDR3 nucleotide sequence: TGTGCCAGCAGCGCGAGCGGGAGGGAGACCCAGTACTTC. As protein: CASSASGRETQYF.

The chain is built from TRBV7-9 and TRBJ2-1; D is perhaps TRBD2 (5 bases). Germline CDR1 is SEHNR and CDR2 is FQNEAQ (reference sequence). This CDR3 comprises 13 residues. V was clipped by 2 bases and J by 7 bases, with 9 bases between them. CDR3 nucleotides: TGTGCCAGCAGCTTAACAGAGGGAAATGAGCAGTTCTTC. Translated: CASSLTEGNEQFF.

The gene calls are TRBV4-1 and TRBJ2-5, with 11 bases aligning to TRBD1. J lost 5 bases, V lost 1 base, and 9 bases had no gene match. CDR1 is MGHRA and CDR2 is YSYEKL in the germline V gene. This CDR3 is built from 17 residues. The CDR3, as DNA: TGCGCCAGCAGCCAAGCCGCCCTGGGACAGGGGGGCGAGACCCAGTACTTC. The encoded protein is CASSQAALGQGGETQYF.

This chain uses TRBV7-8 with TRBJ2-1; 12 bases match TRBD2. With 6 bases clipped from V and 2 bases from J, the junction kept 8 bases outside the gene matches. Germline V CDR1 and CDR2: SGHVS, FQNEAQ. The CDR3 has 17 amino acids. CDR3 DNA sequence: TGTGCCAGCAGGAATTGGGGGACTAGCGGGCCCTACAATGAGCAGTTCTTC. Its translation: CASRNWGTSGPYNEQFF.

The V and J genes are TRBV30 and TRBJ2-7; 7 nucleotides line up with TRBD1. The CDR3 runs to 12 residues. The germline V gene has CDR1 GTSNPN and CDR2 SVGIG (reference sequence). The V gene end was trimmed by 8 bases and the J gene end by 0 bases; junction bases not matched to a gene: 4. CDR3 DNA: TGTGCCACCGACAGGGTCTCCTACGAGCAGTACTTC. It encodes CATDRVSYEQYF. Together with reference TRBV30 and TRBJ2-7, the CDR3 gives the full variable domain: SQTIHQWPATLVQPVGSPLSLECTVEGTSNPNLYWYRQAAGRGLQLLFYSVGIGQISSEVPQNLSASRPQDRQFILSSKKLLLSDSGFYLCATDRVSYEQYFGPGTRLTVT.

This clonotype has just a few counts. The chain employs TRBV29-1 and TRBJ1-4; the D gene is possibly TRBD1 (5 bases). This CDR3 contains 12 residues. The V end was cut by 4 bases, the J end by 12 bases, with 15 bases between. CDR1 and CDR2 (germline): SQVTM, ANQGSEA. CDR3 sequence (DNA): TGCAGCGTTGGGGGTGAGGACATCGAACTGTTTTTT. Protein: CSVGGEDIELFF.

This clonotype has a count of ten or more. V usage is TRBV11-3 and J usage is TRBJ2-1; a possible D gene is TRBD1 (5 bases). The V gene lost 5 bases and the J gene lost 0 bases, with 11 bases spanning the gap. CDR1 SGHNT and CDR2 YENEEA come from the germline V gene. CDR3 length: 15 amino acids. CDR3 region: CASSARQSSYNEQFF. CDR3 sequence (DNA): TGTGCCAGCAGCGCTCGACAGAGCTCCTACAATGAGCAGTTCTTC. Full variable domain (rest looked up from reference TRBV11-3 and TRBJ2-1): EAGVVQSPRYKIIEKKQPVAFWCNPISGHNTLYWYLQNLGQGPELLIRYENEEAVDDSQLPKDRFSAERLKGVDSTLKIQPAELGDSAVYLCASSARQSSYNEQFFGPGTRLTVL.